A single sample is the source of the 25 T cell receptor beta chains below, sequenced in a study of cytomegalovirus exposure and HLA in healthy donors (dated by TCRdb to the late 2010s). Library prep was done by the immunoSEQ multiplex PCR assay. For the multiplex PCR, a mixture combining 60 forward primers for TCR Vbeta segments and 13 reverse primers for TCR Jbeta segments was used. Drawn from immuneACCESS, this table holds only the in-frame rearrangements with V and J called that TCRdb kept. Clones are partly lost; checked studies trace under half to an unresolved V gene and leave the rest unexplained. For this sample the table gives 200,000 to 250,000 clones, of which roughly 80% were detected only once. Clones ranked in the top ten supply roughly 1.5% of the sample. Specimen: PBMCs. All receptors derive from a girl between 5 and 17 years old in good health and CMV-seronegative.

The genes are TRBV6-1 and TRBJ1-2; D gene unclear. V lost 0 bases and J 3 bases, leaving 17 bases between the germline ends. The germline V gene encodes CDR1 MNHNS and CDR2 SASEGT. The CDR3 is 17 residues long. The CDR3 coding sequence is TGTGCCAGCAGTGAAGCGAGGGATGGCCGAACTCACTATGGCTACACCTTC. It yields the protein CASSEARDGRTHYGYTF.

V gene TRBV5-1 combines with J gene TRBJ2-1; 11 positions agree with TRBD2. The ends lost 1 base at V and 5 bases at J; junction bases unmatched: 2. The CDR3 is 15 residues long. CDR1 is SGHRS and CDR2 is YFSETQ in the germline V gene. The CDR3 loop is CASSLIAGGDNEQFF. CDR3 nucleotide sequence: TGCGCCAGCAGCTTGATAGCGGGGGGGGACAATGAGCAGTTCTTC. Supplemented by reference TRBV5-1 and TRBJ2-1, the full variable domain reads KAGVTQTPRYLIKTRGQQVTLSCSPISGHRSVSWYQQTPGQGLQFLFEYFSETQRNKGNFPGRFSGRQFSNSRSEMNVSTLELGDSALYLCASSLIAGGDNEQFFGPGTRLTVL.

Concerning this clone itself: An end of the junction differs from the germline gene, which may be a read error. The chain is built from TRBV20-1 and TRBJ2-7; D is perhaps TRBD2 (5 bases). CDR1 and CDR2 from the germline V gene are DFQATT and SNEGSKA (reference sequence). The CDR3 runs 11 residues. This chain's CDR3 is CSARGYGEQYF. The CDR3 DNA sequence: TGCAGTGCGAGAGGGTACGGCGAGCAGTACTTC.

The chain is built from TRBV5-1 and TRBJ2-1; D unresolved. The V end lost 0 bases, the J end lost 2 bases, and 6 bases lay between the germline ends. Germline V lookup: CDR1 SGHRS, CDR2 YFSETQ. The CDR3 is made up of 14 amino acids. The DNA for the CDR3 is TGCGCCAGCAGCTTGGGGAGTGCCTACAATGAGCAGTTCTTC. It encodes CASSLGSAYNEQFF.

This sequence joins TRBV7-8 and TRBJ2-2, with 7 bases lining up with TRBD2. V dropped 1 base and J dropped 2; count of bases not matched to a gene: 7. Germline V gives CDR1 SGHVS, CDR2 FQNEAQ. This CDR3 has 17 residues. The CDR3: CASSLVSSGGNTGELFF. Written as DNA, the CDR3 is TGTGCCAGCAGCTTAGTTTCCTCGGGGGGAAACACCGGGGAGCTGTTTTTT.

This chain connects TRBV7-9 to TRBJ1-1, with D tentatively TRBD1 (5 bases). Germline CDR1 SEHNR, CDR2 FQNEAQ (reference sequence). With 5 bases removed from V and 0 bases from J, the gap between germline ends came to 10 bases. The CDR3 contains 14 residues. CDR3 bases: TGTGCCAGCAGCCCCAGGGTTTTGAACACTGAAGCTTTCTTT. It translates to CASSPRVLNTEAFF.

This clone was seen more than once but under ten times. This chain joins TRBV7-9 and TRBJ1-2; D call uncertain. The CDR3 sequence is 14 residues long. Trimming removed 1 base at V and 4 bases at J, with 10 bases between. From germline, CDR1 is SEHNR and CDR2 FQNEAQ (reference sequence). CDR3 in amino acids: CASSLGLGLYGYTF. CDR3 nucleotides: TGTGCCAGCAGCTTAGGGCTGGGCCTCTATGGCTACACCTTC.

Regarding this clone: This specimen includes other DNA sequences encoding the same CDR3. The CDR3: CASSLYGRGGEAFF. CDR3 bases: TGTGCCAGCAGCTTGTACGGGCGGGGCGGTGAAGCTTTCTTT. V usage is TRBV5-6 and J usage is TRBJ1-1; a weak D match, TRBD1 (5 bases). The CDR3 spans 14 residues. V lost 1 base and J 7 bases, leaving 14 bases between the germline ends. The germline gives CDR1 SGHDT, CDR2 YYEEEE.

This chain uses TRBV19 with TRBJ2-5; D may be TRBD2 (6 bases). The better agreement between TRBJ2-7 and the DNA end casts doubt on the J call. This CDR3 spans 11 amino acids. The germline V gene has CDR1 LNHDA and CDR2 SQIVND (reference sequence). The CDR3 reads CASDGGYEQYF. DNA of the CDR3: TGTGCCTCCGATGGAGGGTACGAGCAGTACTTC.

The chain combines TRBV27 with TRBJ1-6; D might be TRBD1 (6 bases). Per the germline V gene, CDR1 is MNHEY and CDR2 is SMNVEV (reference sequence). V lost 4 bases to trimming and J lost 14 bases, with 27 bases between them. The CDR3 has 17 amino acids. The CDR3 region is CASSYTAQGRPFQALHF. CDR3 DNA: TGTGCCAGCAGTTATACCGCTCAGGGGCGCCCATTTCAGGCCCTCCACTTT.

J is TRBJ1-6 and V is TRBV2; D perhaps matches TRBD1 (5 bases). There are 18 residues in the CDR3. Trimming took off 7 bases at V and 3 bases at J, with 22 bases between the two ends. Germline V gives CDR1 SNHLY, CDR2 FYNNEI. CDR3 nucleotide sequence: TGTGCCAGCATTCCACTTGTCCGGACGGGACTCTATAATTCACCCCTCCACTTT. Residues: CASIPLVRTGLYNSPLHF. Based on the CDR3 plus reference TRBV2 and TRBJ1-6, the full variable domain is EPEVTQTPSHQVTQMGQEVILRCVPISNHLYFYWYRQILGQKVEFLVSFYNNEISEKSEIFDDQFSVERPDGSNFTLKIRSTKLEDSAMYFCASIPLVRTGLYNSPLHFGNGTRLTVT.

The chain recombines TRBV27 with TRBJ1-4, with 7 nucleotides matching TRBD1. CDR1 MNHEY and CDR2 SMNVEV come from the germline V gene (reference sequence). Trimming removed 4 bases from V and 8 bases from J; junction bases left unmatched: 7. The CDR3 is made up of 14 amino acids. CDR3 bases: TGTGCCAGCAGTTCCGACAGGGTTCAAGAAAAACTGTTTTTT. Its protein product is CASSSDRVQEKLFF.

The CDR3 region has the DNA TGTGCCAGCTCACGGGCGAACACTGAAGCTTTCTTT. Protein: CASSRANTEAFF. The gene calls are TRBV18 and TRBJ1-1; D gene uncertain. V dropped 4 bases and J dropped 1 base, with 4 bases sitting between them. Germline V gene sequence: CDR1 KGHSH, CDR2 LQKENI. The CDR3 has 12 amino acids.

This clone was found once. This chain links TRBV6-5 with TRBJ1-5; D remains ambiguous. This CDR3 has 14 residues. V was clipped by 4 bases and J by 4 bases, with 11 bases between them. From germline, CDR1 is MNHEY and CDR2 SVGAGI. The CDR3 here is CASSSSNGNQPQHF. The CDR3 DNA is TGTGCCAGCAGTTCCTCGAACGGGAATCAGCCCCAGCATTTT.

This clone was seen once. This chain uses TRBV27 with TRBJ2-2; no clear D. Trimming shortened V by 2 bases and J by 2 bases, and 9 bases separated the two germline ends. CDR3 length: 15 amino acids. Germline V CDR1 and CDR2: MNHEY, SMNVEV (reference sequence). CDR3: CASSLKLVNTGELFF. DNA for the CDR3: TGTGCCAGCAGTTTAAAGCTCGTTAACACCGGGGAGCTGTTTTTT.

The rearrangement uses TRBV4-2 and TRBJ2-1; D may be TRBD1 (5 bases). CDR3 length: 14 residues. The V end lost 1 base, the J end lost 8 bases, and 12 bases lay between the germline ends. Germline assignment: CDR1 LGHNA and CDR2 YNFKEQ. The CDR3 DNA sequence: TGTGCCAGCAGCCAAGGAACAGGCGGAGATGAGCAGTTCTTC. This codes for CASSQGTGGDEQFF.

The rearrangement joins TRBV25-1 to TRBJ2-3; D perhaps matches TRBD2 (5 bases). Germline V gene sequence: CDR1 MGHDK, CDR2 SYGVNS. Deletions cut 6 bases from V and 4 bases from J, with 5 bases between. The CDR3 runs 11 residues. The CDR3 spells CASSGADTQYF. For the CDR3, the DNA is TGTGCCAGCAGCGGGGCAGATACGCAGTATTTT.

The chain uses TRBV6-4 and TRBJ1-4; maybe TRBD1 (6 bases). CDR1 is MRHNA and CDR2 is SNTAGT in the germline V gene. The CDR3 contains 14 residues. The V gene lost 6 bases and the J gene lost 10 bases, with 18 bases spanning the gap. CDR3 nucleotides: TGTGCCAGCAGGAGTACCGGGACATTGGGAAAACTGTTTTTT. Translation: CASRSTGTLGKLFF.

This clone showed up just a few times. The gene calls are TRBV9 and TRBJ2-1, with D perhaps TRBD2 (6 bases). Between the trimmed V and J ends, which lost 3 bases and 1 base, there was a span of 8 bases. The CDR3 loop spans 14 amino acids. From germline, CDR1 is SGDLS and CDR2 YYNGEE. The CDR3 here is CASSAGRSYNEQFF. Written as DNA, the CDR3 is TGTGCCAGCAGCGCCGGGAGATCCTACAATGAGCAGTTCTTC.

The chain employs TRBV7-6 and TRBJ2-6; the D is unclear. The germline CDR1 and CDR2 sequences are SGHVS and FNYEAQ. CDR3 size: 13 residues. The V end was cut by 8 bases, the J end by 0 bases, with 5 bases between. The CDR3 DNA follows: TGTGCCAGCCACTCCTCTGGGGCCAACGTCCTGACTTTC. It encodes CASHSSGANVLTF.

The chain couples TRBV19 to TRBJ2-7; 7 bases match TRBD2. This CDR3 comprises 14 residues. The germline CDR1 and CDR2 sequences are LNHDA and SQIVND (reference sequence). Unmatched junction bases numbered 5, after V lost 4 bases and J lost 2 bases. This chain's CDR3 is CASSRGTTTYEQYF. CDR3 nucleotides: TGTGCCAGTAGTAGAGGGACTACCACCTACGAGCAGTACTTC.

The chain employs TRBV29-1 and TRBJ1-4; TRBD1 matches at 8 bases. CDR3 length equals 12 residues. The germline gives CDR1 SQVTM, CDR2 ANQGSEA. With 7 bases clipped from V and 8 bases from J, the junction kept 6 bases outside the gene matches. The CDR3, as DNA: TGCAGCGGACGAACAGGGGGGGAAAAACTGTTTTTT. Translated: CSGRTGGEKLFF.

The genes are TRBV25-1 and TRBJ2-2; possibly TRBD1 for D (6 bases). V dropped 6 bases and J dropped 4 bases, with 9 bases sitting between them. The CDR3 contains 13 residues. The germline gives CDR1 MGHDK, CDR2 SYGVNS. The CDR3 coding sequence is TGTGCCAGCAGCCGAGGGGGCACCGGGGAGCTGTTTTTT. As protein: CASSRGGTGELFF.

The rearrangement uses TRBV18 and TRBJ1-1; 7 positions match TRBD1. Germline V gene sequence: CDR1 KGHSH, CDR2 LQKENI. Unmatched junction bases numbered 12, after V lost 3 bases and J lost 2 bases. The CDR3 sequence is 17 residues long. This CDR3 reads CASSPLDRATSNTEAFF. The CDR3 DNA follows: TGTGCCAGCTCACCCCTAGACAGGGCTACTTCAAACACTGAAGCTTTCTTT.

V gene TRBV28 combines with J gene TRBJ2-5, with a tentative D call TRBD2 (6 bases). Germline CDR1 is MDHEN and CDR2 is SYDVKM. Trimming removed 8 bases from V and 0 bases from J, with 13 bases in between. The CDR3 contains 14 residues. The CDR3 coding sequence is TGTGCCAGCCTGGGCGGGACGTACCAAGAGACCCAGTACTTC. It codes for CASLGGTYQETQYF. The full variable domain, its missing parts supplied by reference TRBV28 and TRBJ2-5, is DVKVTQSSRYLVKRTGEKVFLECVQDMDHENMFWYRQDPGLGLRLIYFSYDVKMKEKGDIPEGYSVSREKKERFSLILESASTNQTSMYLCASLGGTYQETQYFGPGTRLLVL.